A selection of T cell receptor beta chains follows, all from one sample in a study of PD-L1 blockade in urothelial cancer. Clones were read by immunoSEQ multiplex PCR, and TCRdb kept only the in-frame ones, dropping some. This table holds roughly 91,000 clones, 85% found once. Sequencing was performed on PBMCs, taken around atezolizumab (anti-PD-L1) treatment. These receptor sequences come from a man in his 60s with urothelial cancer. Each CDR3 is given with its conserved first and last residue. Each record gives: D gene, V gene, clone size, J gene, CDR3 protein, CDR3 DNA. D genes are given only for firm matches. Size is stated for part of the rows, as once, few or many counts, or as a class when the clone is expanded.

D gene: TRBD1; V gene: TRBV6-5; clone size: .; J gene: TRBJ2-1; CDR3 protein: CASSYATGGPYNEQFF; CDR3 DNA: TGTGCCAGCAGTTACGCCACAGGGGGGCCCTACAATGAGCAGTTCTTC
D gene: .; V gene: TRBV2; clone size: .; J gene: TRBJ2-7; CDR3 protein: CASSLRFEQYF; CDR3 DNA: TGTGCCAGCAGTTTGCGGTTCGAGCAGTACTTC
D gene: TRBD2; V gene: TRBV10-1; clone size: once; J gene: TRBJ2-3; CDR3 protein: CASGTSGSYTQYF; CDR3 DNA: TGCGCCAGCGGGACTAGCGGGAGTTATACGCAGTATTTT
D gene: .; V gene: TRBV6-1; clone size: .; J gene: TRBJ1-5; CDR3 protein: CASSVTGTTSNQPQHF; CDR3 DNA: TGTGCCAGCAGTGTTACAGGGACGACGAGCAATCAGCCCCAGCATTTT
D gene: TRBD1; V gene: TRBV5-1; clone size: .; J gene: TRBJ1-5; CDR3 protein: CASSPQGSSNQPQHF; CDR3 DNA: TGCGCCAGCAGCCCACAGGGGAGTAGCAATCAGCCCCAGCATTTT
D gene: .; V gene: TRBV7-3; clone size: .; J gene: TRBJ2-1; CDR3 protein: CASSLGASSYNEQFF; CDR3 DNA: TGTGCCAGCAGCTTAGGGGCGAGCTCCTACAATGAGCAGTTCTTC
D gene: TRBD1; V gene: TRBV6-4; clone size: once; J gene: TRBJ1-1; CDR3 protein: CASSPGTGANTEAFF; CDR3 DNA: TGTGCCAGCAGTCCCGGGACAGGGGCGAACACTGAAGCTTTCTTT
D gene: .; V gene: TRBV18; clone size: .; J gene: TRBJ2-3; CDR3 protein: CASSPPGMQSDTQYF; CDR3 DNA: TGTGCCAGCTCACCACCCGGGATGCAGTCAGATACGCAGTATTTT
D gene: .; V gene: TRBV7-9; clone size: .; J gene: TRBJ2-2; CDR3 protein: CASSLRAGLNTGELFF; CDR3 DNA: TGTGCCAGCAGCCTCCGGGCAGGGCTGAACACCGGGGAGCTGTTTTTT
D gene: .; V gene: TRBV28; clone size: .; J gene: TRBJ1-3; CDR3 protein: CASSSAGSGGNTIYF; CDR3 DNA: TGTGCCAGCAGTTCTGCAGGGTCAGGTGGAAACACCATATATTTT
D gene: TRBD1; V gene: TRBV7-2; clone size: .; J gene: TRBJ2-7; CDR3 protein: CASSLEGTGAYEQYF; CDR3 DNA: TGTGCCAGCAGCTTAGAAGGAACAGGGGCCTACGAGCAGTACTTC
D gene: .; V gene: TRBV11-2; clone size: .; J gene: TRBJ1-1; CDR3 protein: CASSPSRVNTEAFF; CDR3 DNA: TGTGCCAGCAGCCCGTCGAGGGTAAACACTGAAGCTTTCTTT
D gene: TRBD1; V gene: TRBV30; clone size: once; J gene: TRBJ2-7; CDR3 protein: CAGGQGAIYEQYF; CDR3 DNA: TGTGCCGGGGGACAGGGGGCGATCTACGAGCAGTACTTC
D gene: .; V gene: TRBV14; clone size: .; J gene: TRBJ2-3; CDR3 protein: CASSQGSGAASTDTQYF; CDR3 DNA: TGTGCCAGCAGCCAAGGTAGCGGCGCCGCTAGCACAGATACGCAGTATTTT
D gene: .; V gene: TRBV30; clone size: .; J gene: TRBJ1-5; CDR3 protein: CARQRFRNQPQHF; CDR3 DNA: TGTGCCAGACAGAGGTTCCGAAATCAGCCCCAGCATTTT
D gene: TRBD2; V gene: TRBV29-1; clone size: .; J gene: TRBJ2-1; CDR3 protein: CSVEGEGTSAHNEQFF; CDR3 DNA: TGCAGCGTTGAAGGAGAAGGGACTAGCGCCCACAATGAGCAGTTCTTC
D gene: TRBD1; V gene: TRBV2; clone size: .; J gene: TRBJ1-2; CDR3 protein: CASSSGTGDHYGYTF; CDR3 DNA: TGTGCCAGCAGTTCCGGGACAGGGGATCACTATGGCTACACCTTC
D gene: .; V gene: TRBV19; clone size: few; J gene: TRBJ1-5; CDR3 protein: CASSAGDVNQPQHF; CDR3 DNA: TGTGCCAGTAGTGCGGGTGACGTCAATCAGCCCCAGCATTTT
D gene: TRBD1; V gene: TRBV18; clone size: .; J gene: TRBJ1-3; CDR3 protein: CASSPRSREQGARNTIYF; CDR3 DNA: TGTGCCAGCTCACCAAGGTCCCGGGAACAGGGGGCTAGAAACACCATATATTTT
D gene: TRBD1; V gene: TRBV4-1; clone size: once; J gene: TRBJ1-4; CDR3 protein: CASSPPDRATNEKLFF; CDR3 DNA: TGCGCCAGCAGCCCTCCGGACAGGGCGACTAATGAAAAACTGTTTTTT
D gene: .; V gene: TRBV19; clone size: few; J gene: TRBJ2-1; CDR3 protein: CASSTLANEQFF; CDR3 DNA: TGTGCCAGTAGTACACTAGCAAATGAGCAGTTCTTC
D gene: TRBD2; V gene: TRBV7-3; clone size: .; J gene: TRBJ2-1; CDR3 protein: CASSFSSGGAGQFF; CDR3 DNA: TGTGCCAGCAGCTTTTCTAGCGGGGGGGCCGGTCAGTTCTTC
D gene: .; V gene: TRBV6-4; clone size: once; J gene: TRBJ1-2; CDR3 protein: CASRHGRLPLCYTF; CDR3 DNA: TGTGCCAGCAGACATGGGCGTCTTCCCCTATGCTACACCTTC
D gene: .; V gene: TRBV4-1; clone size: .; J gene: TRBJ1-3; CDR3 protein: CASSQNAGTGNTIYF; CDR3 DNA: TGCGCCAGCAGCCAGAACGCAGGGACTGGAAACACCATATATTTT
D gene: .; V gene: TRBV27; clone size: few; J gene: TRBJ2-7; CDR3 protein: CASSFLQGTYEQYF; CDR3 DNA: TGTGCCAGCAGTTTTCTTCAGGGAACCTACGAGCAGTACTTC
D gene: .; V gene: TRBV5-4; clone size: .; J gene: TRBJ2-3; CDR3 protein: CASSPPAGTSTDTQYF; CDR3 DNA: TGTGCCAGCAGCCCTCCGGCGGGAACTAGCACAGATACGCAGTATTTT
D gene: .; V gene: TRBV10-3; clone size: .; J gene: TRBJ1-1; CDR3 protein: CAISAWGGSEAFF; CDR3 DNA: TGTGCCATCAGTGCCTGGGGGGGTTCGGAAGCTTTCTTT
D gene: .; V gene: TRBV10-3; clone size: once; J gene: TRBJ2-3; CDR3 protein: CAISGRQDTQYF; CDR3 DNA: TGTGCCATCAGTGGGAGACAGGATACGCAGTATTTT
D gene: .; V gene: TRBV2; clone size: once; J gene: TRBJ1-5; CDR3 protein: CASSEKTEINQPQHF; CDR3 DNA: TGTGCCAGCAGTGAGAAGACAGAGATCAATCAGCCCCAGCATTTT
D gene: .; V gene: TRBV6-4; clone size: .; J gene: TRBJ2-7; CDR3 protein: CASSVAPGGSYEQYF; CDR3 DNA: TGTGCCAGCAGTGTCGCCCCCGGGGGCTCCTACGAGCAGTACTTC